Each of the 3 T cell receptor beta chains below was sequenced from the same sample in a study of T cell changes during pregnancy in multiple sclerosis. Method: immunoSEQ multiplex PCR; TCRdb's copy keeps in-frame clones and lacks some. The profile shows over 80,000 clones, approximately 90% of them singletons. Specimen: peripheral blood, collected in the second trimester of pregnancy. The receptors originated from a female donor in good health, enrolled as a control in a pregnancy study.

V is TRBV2 and J is TRBJ2-3; 9 bases match TRBD1. With V trimmed by 7 bases and J by 3 bases, 5 bases remained unmatched. Germline loops: CDR1 SNHLY, CDR2 FYNNEI. The CDR3 runs 14 residues. This CDR3 is CASKRDRVTDTQYF. The CDR3 DNA reads as TGTGCCAGCAAGCGGGACAGGGTGACAGATACGCAGTATTTT.

The V call is TRBV5-1, the J call TRBJ2-6, with TRBD1 matching over 9 bases. J gave up 1 base and V 3 bases, and 8 bases lay outside the gene matches. Germline loops: CDR1 SGHRS, CDR2 YFSETQ. This CDR3 region has 18 residues. The CDR3 region has the DNA TGCGCCAGCAGCTCATTGACAGGGGGAGTTTCTGGGGCCAACGTCCTGACTTTC. Encoded protein: CASSSLTGGVSGANVLTF.

This chain connects TRBV30 to TRBJ2-4; D is uncertain. The CDR3 totals 12 residues. The ends were cut back, 0 bases at V and 8 bases at J, with 8 bases in the middle. The germline V gene encodes CDR1 GTSNPN and CDR2 SVGIG (reference sequence). CDR3 bases: TGTGCCTGGAGTGTAGCCATGGACATTCAGTACTTC. Residues: CAWSVAMDIQYF.